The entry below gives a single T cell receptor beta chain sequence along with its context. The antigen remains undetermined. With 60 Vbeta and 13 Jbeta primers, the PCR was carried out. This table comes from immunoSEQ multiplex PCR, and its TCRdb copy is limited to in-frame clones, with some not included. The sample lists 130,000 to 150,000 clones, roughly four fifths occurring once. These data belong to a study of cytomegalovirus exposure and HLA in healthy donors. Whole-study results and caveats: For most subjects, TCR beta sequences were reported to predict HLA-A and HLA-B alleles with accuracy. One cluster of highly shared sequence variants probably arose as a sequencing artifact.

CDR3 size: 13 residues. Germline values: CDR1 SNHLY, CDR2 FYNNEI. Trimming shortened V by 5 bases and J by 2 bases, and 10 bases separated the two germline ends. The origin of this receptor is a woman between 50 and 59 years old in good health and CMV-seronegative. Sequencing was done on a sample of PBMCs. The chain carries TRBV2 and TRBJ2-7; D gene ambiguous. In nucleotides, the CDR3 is TGTGCCAGCAGTCCCACACGCACCTACGAGCAGTACTTC. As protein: CASSPTRTYEQYF.